This T cell receptor beta chain stems from a study of beta chain features in type 1 diabetes. General study findings and limits: Shorter TCRB CDR3s, moderately but significantly so, were found in Type 1 diabetes patients in all four CD4+ subsets.

TCRB transcripts that were expressed got sequenced, as all of the isolated RNA had been reverse transcribed. The method was immunoSEQ multiplex PCR; TCRdb's version includes in-frame clones alone and lacks a portion of them. The sample lists some 290,000 clones; 14% were seen once. Trimming took 5 bases from V and 2 from J; bases not matched to a gene: 1. Germline V gives CDR1 MDHEN, CDR2 SYDVKM. The CDR3 consists of 14 residues. This clone was detected only a few times. Its antigen remains unknown. Cells sorted by CD45RO/CCR7/CD25/CD127/CD95/CD27 comprised CD4+ naive, central memory, regulatory and stem cell-like memory cells.

Sequences were obtained from naive CD4+ T cells from blood. This rearrangement joins TRBV28 to TRBJ1-5, with 9 bases matching TRBD1. The receptor was isolated from a man younger than 40 with type 1 diabetes. CDR3 DNA sequence: TGTGCCAGCAGTCGACAGGGGGGCAATCAGCCCCAGCATTTT. Its protein product is CASSRQGGNQPQHF.